These T cell receptor beta chains were read from a single sample in a study of technical replicates of blood from a handful of donors. Sequenced by immunoSEQ multiplex PCR; TCRdb stores in-frame clones only, minus some. This sample has approximately 82,000 clones, with about 93% found just once. The sequencing sample was made of T cells isolated from PBMCs. These receptors all stem from a human donor in good health. The CDR3 runs from the conserved cysteine through the conserved F or W.

V gene | CDR3 length | CDR3 protein
TRBV6-1 | 13 | CASSDAPGTEAFF
TRBV10-1 | 17 | CASSIYFTGGKNQPQHF
TRBV6-1 | 13 | CASKGGTQETQYF
TRBV7-3 | 15 | CASSLRAGSTDTQYF
TRBV5-1 | 15 | CASSLRHGKNTEAFF
TRBV7-9 | 14 | CASSMGQGRTEAFF
TRBV10-1 | 15 | CASSEGVDPSYEQYF
TRBV5-6 | 16 | CASSTLTGSRADTQYF
TRBV6-5 | 15 | CASSTYRDSNQPQHF
TRBV2 | 16 | CASSDRGARQNTEAFF
TRBV7-8 | 16 | CASSNLSGSNTGELFF
TRBV7-2 | 16 | CASSPGLAGATDTQYF
TRBV11-2 | 14 | CASSFTVMNTEAFF
TRBV5-1 | 14 | CASSSRGGNYGYTF
TRBV28 | 12 | CASSTGNQPQHF
TRBV4-1 | 17 | CASSQGRETGDSHEQFF
TRBV27 | 14 | CASSMDRGNTEAFF
TRBV29-1 | 13 | CSVDLDSANEQYF
TRBV7-8 | 16 | CASSPLVGGVHYGYTF